Presented here are 15 T cell receptor beta chains from one specimen sequenced in a study of blood T cell repertoires in COVID-19. Sequenced by immunoSEQ multiplex PCR; TCRdb stores in-frame clones only, minus some. The table records about 270,000 clones, roughly 85% of them present only once. Sequencing used PBMCs or T cells enriched from blood (not recorded which). The source is a woman aged 45-65 years with acute COVID-19.

V and J are TRBV18 and TRBJ1-1, with D perhaps matching TRBD1 (5 bases). This CDR3 contains 14 residues. Per germline, CDR1 KGHSH and CDR2 LQKENI. The V gene lost 5 bases and the J gene lost 1 base, with 11 bases spanning the gap. In DNA, the CDR3 is TGTGCCAGCTCAGAACAAGACAGGAACACTGAAGCTTTCTTT. Protein: CASSEQDRNTEAFF. Complete variable domain (other parts from reference TRBV18 and TRBJ1-1): NAGVMQNPRHLVRRRGQEARLRCSPMKGHSHVYWYRQLPEEGLKFMVYLQKENIIDESGMPKERFSAEFPKEGPSILRIQQVVRGDSAAYFCASSEQDRNTEAFFGQGTRLTVV.

In DNA form, the CDR3 reads TGTGCCAGCAGTTTACAACGGGGTTATGAGCAGTTCTTC. Translating it yields CASSLQRGYEQFF. The chain combines TRBV27 with TRBJ2-1; weak D call: TRBD2 (5 bases). The germline V gene has CDR1 MNHEY and CDR2 SMNVEV (reference sequence). V lost 2 bases to trimming and J lost 8 bases, with 10 bases between them. The CDR3 spans 13 residues.

The gene calls are TRBV9 and TRBJ2-3; 11 nucleotides match TRBD2. This CDR3 is 19 amino acids long. V shed 3 bases and J 2 bases; nucleotides not matched to a gene: 14. Germline lookup yields CDR1 SGDLS and CDR2 YYNGEE. The CDR3: CASSGKVSGGARYTDTQYF. In DNA form, the CDR3 reads TGTGCCAGCAGCGGGAAAGTTAGCGGGGGGGCCAGGTACACAGATACGCAGTATTTT.

V usage is TRBV6-6 and J usage is TRBJ1-4, with 8 bases matching TRBD1. Losses at the gene ends were 2 bases for V and 8 bases for J; bases not matched to a gene: 10. Germline loops: CDR1 MNHNY, CDR2 SVGAGI (reference sequence). The length of the CDR3 is 16 residues. CDR3 residues: CASSYKRPTGEEKLFF. The CDR3 nucleotides are TGTGCCAGCAGTTACAAGCGACCGACAGGGGAAGAAAAACTGTTTTTT.

In its sample, this clone was seen once. This chain uses TRBV7-2 with TRBJ2-1; TRBD2 matches at 13 bases. Losses at the gene ends were 5 bases for V and 7 bases for J; bases not matched to a gene: 11. The CDR3 extends over 17 amino acids. Germline V lookup: CDR1 SGHTA, CDR2 FQGNSA. The CDR3 region is CASSNSRLAGGVNEQFF. Here the CDR3 DNA reads TGTGCCAGCAGCAATTCACGACTAGCGGGGGGAGTTAATGAGCAGTTCTTC.

The J gene is TRBJ2-2, the V gene TRBV5-6; 9 positions match TRBD1. CDR1 is SGHDT, CDR2 YYEEEE, per germline. V gave up 4 bases and J gave up 6 bases; unmatched junction bases: 19. The CDR3 totals 19 residues. CDR3 in DNA: TGTGCCAGCAGCCTATCGAGGCCCCGGGACAGGGCTGGGTCCGGGGAGCTGTTTTTT. Residues: CASSLSRPRDRAGSGELFF.

This chain connects TRBV6-2 or TRBV6-3 to TRBJ2-3; 7 bases agree with TRBD1. CDR3 size: 17 residues. Per germline, CDR1 MNHEY and CDR2 SVGEGT. The J segment lost 0 bases and the V segment lost 2 bases, leaving 8 bases of the junction unmatched. This CDR3 reads CASSYVQGTPSTDTQYF. The DNA for the CDR3 is TGTGCCAGCAGTTACGTACAGGGGACCCCTAGCACAGATACGCAGTATTTT.

The CDR3 region is CSISRLLGGYTF. CDR3 nucleotides: TGCAGCATAAGTCGACTGCTGGGTGGCTACACCTTC. The chain carries TRBV29-1 and TRBJ1-2, with D uncertain. Per the germline V gene, CDR1 is SQVTM and CDR2 is ANQGSEA. The V and J ends lost 8 bases and 7 bases respectively, with 17 bases between them. CDR3 length equals 12 residues.

This chain joins TRBV2 and TRBJ1-4; TRBD1 matches at 7 bases. CDR1 and CDR2 from the germline V gene are SNHLY and FYNNEI. This CDR3 spans 14 amino acids. The trim removed 8 bases at V and 4 bases at J, leaving 7 bases unmatched. As DNA, the CDR3 is TGTGCCAGCGGATCGGGACAGATTAATGAAAAACTGTTTTTT. Translated: CASGSGQINEKLFF.

This chain connects TRBV6-5 to TRBJ2-7, with 7 bases lining up with TRBD2. This CDR3 is built from 14 residues. Trimming took 7 bases from V and 3 from J; bases not matched to a gene: 9. Germline lookup yields CDR1 MNHEY and CDR2 SVGAGI. The CDR3 DNA reads TGTGCCAGCACCGTGGCGGGGGATTACTACGAGCAGTACTTC. Protein sequence: CASTVAGDYYEQYF.

This clone was observed a handful of times. This chain links TRBV18 with TRBJ1-2, with 8 bases fitting TRBD1. The germline V gene encodes CDR1 KGHSH and CDR2 LQKENI. The CDR3 is 14 residues long. V dropped 3 bases and J dropped 7; count of bases not matched to a gene: 7. CDR3 sequence (DNA): TGTGCCAGCTCACCCCAGGGGGCCAAGCGTGGCTACACCTTC. It specifies CASSPQGAKRGYTF.

V and J are TRBV6-2 or TRBV6-3 and TRBJ2-2; 9 positions match TRBD2. The CDR3 runs 16 residues. Trimming took 4 bases from V and 6 from J; bases not matched to a gene: 9. In germline, CDR1 is MNHEY, CDR2 SVGEGT. The DNA of the CDR3 is TGTGCCAGCAGTTTACCGGGACTAGCTATGGCCGGGGAGCTGTTTTTT. Translating it yields CASSLPGLAMAGELFF.

The chain combines TRBV7-8 with TRBJ1-4; D call uncertain. V dropped 5 bases and J dropped 8 bases, with 18 bases sitting between them. Germline values: CDR1 SGHVS, CDR2 FQNEAQ. The CDR3 has 15 residues. CDR3 amino acids: CASSAPQGRGEKLFF. The CDR3 DNA sequence: TGTGCCAGCAGCGCCCCTCAAGGGCGCGGGGAAAAACTGTTTTTT.

A few counts support this clone. This chain connects TRBV7-2 to TRBJ1-2, with D perhaps matching TRBD1 (5 bases). The ends were cut back, 5 bases at V and 7 bases at J, with 17 bases in the middle. The CDR3 sequence is 14 residues long. Germline V gene sequence: CDR1 SGHTA, CDR2 FQGNSA. For the CDR3, the DNA is TGTGCCAGCAGCGAAGTGGCAGGGCTTAGTGGCTACACCTTC. It yields the protein CASSEVAGLSGYTF.

As to this clone: The same CDR3 is also encoded by other DNA sequences in this sample. V is TRBV18 and J is TRBJ1-1; weak D call: TRBD1 (5 bases). The CDR3 totals 13 residues. CDR1 is KGHSH, CDR2 LQKENI, per germline. V dropped 4 bases and J dropped 1 base, with 7 bases sitting between them. Written as DNA, the CDR3 is TGTGCCAGCTCACAAGGACAGAACACTGAAGCTTTCTTT. This encodes CASSQGQNTEAFF.